A single T cell receptor (beta chain) is shown here with its context. This sample stems from a study of technical replicates of blood from a few donors. The germline CDR1 and CDR2 sequences are SGHRS and YFSETQ. There are 12 residues in the CDR3. Trimming stripped 0 bases from V and 6 bases from J, with 5 bases between. Libraries were prepared by immunoSEQ multiplex PCR; TCRdb keeps only in-frame clonotypes and omits some of them. The sample lists 80,000 to 100,000 clones, nearly 97% occurring once. The V and J genes are TRBV5-1 and TRBJ2-3; D ambiguous. The origin of this receptor is a human donor in good health. Material for sequencing was T cells isolated from PBMCs. The CDR3, as DNA: TGCGCCAGCAGCTTGGACGAGGATACGCAGTATTTT. Its translation: CASSLDEDTQYF.